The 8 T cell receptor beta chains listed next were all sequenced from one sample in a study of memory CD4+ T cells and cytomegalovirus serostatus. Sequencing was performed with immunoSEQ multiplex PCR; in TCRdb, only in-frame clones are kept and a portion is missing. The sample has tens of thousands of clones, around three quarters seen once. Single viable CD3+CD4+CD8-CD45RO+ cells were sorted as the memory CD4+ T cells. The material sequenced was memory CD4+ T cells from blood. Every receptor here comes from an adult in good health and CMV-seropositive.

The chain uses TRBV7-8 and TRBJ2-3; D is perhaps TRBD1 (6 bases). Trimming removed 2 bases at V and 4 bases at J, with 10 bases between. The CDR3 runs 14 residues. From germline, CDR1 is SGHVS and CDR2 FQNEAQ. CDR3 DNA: TGTGCCAGCAGCTTACAGGGGACCTCAGATACGCAGTATTTT. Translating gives CASSLQGTSDTQYF.

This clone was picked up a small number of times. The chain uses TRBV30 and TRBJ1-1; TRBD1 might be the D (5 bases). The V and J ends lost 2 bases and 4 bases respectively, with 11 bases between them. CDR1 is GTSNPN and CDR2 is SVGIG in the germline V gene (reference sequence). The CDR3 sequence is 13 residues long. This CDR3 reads CAWSPGLGTEAFF. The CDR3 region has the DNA TGTGCCTGGAGTCCAGGGCTGGGCACTGAAGCTTTCTTT.

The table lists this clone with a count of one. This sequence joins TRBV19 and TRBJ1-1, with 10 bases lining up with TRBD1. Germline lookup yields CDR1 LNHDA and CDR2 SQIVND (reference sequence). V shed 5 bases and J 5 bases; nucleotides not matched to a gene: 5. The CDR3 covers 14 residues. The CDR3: CASSRTGGHTEAFF. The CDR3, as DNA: TGTGCCAGTAGTCGGACAGGGGGGCATACTGAAGCTTTCTTT.

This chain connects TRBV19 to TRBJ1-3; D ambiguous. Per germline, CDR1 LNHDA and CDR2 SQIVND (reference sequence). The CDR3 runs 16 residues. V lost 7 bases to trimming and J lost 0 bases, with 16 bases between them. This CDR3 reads CASTPRAADSGNTIYF. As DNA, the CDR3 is TGTGCCAGTACCCCCCGGGCAGCGGACTCTGGAAACACCATATATTTT.

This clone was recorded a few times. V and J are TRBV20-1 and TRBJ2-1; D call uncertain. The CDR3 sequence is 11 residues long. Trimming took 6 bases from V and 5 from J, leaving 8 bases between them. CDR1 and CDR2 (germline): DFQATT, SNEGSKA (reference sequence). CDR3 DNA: TGCAGTGCCGCGTCGGACAATGAGCAGTTCTTC. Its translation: CSAASDNEQFF.

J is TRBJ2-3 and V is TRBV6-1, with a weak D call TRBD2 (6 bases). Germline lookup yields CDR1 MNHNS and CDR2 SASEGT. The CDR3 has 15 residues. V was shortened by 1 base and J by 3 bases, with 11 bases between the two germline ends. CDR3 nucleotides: TGTGCCAGCAGTGAAGTGGGAGGTACAACAGATACGCAGTATTTT. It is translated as CASSEVGGTTDTQYF.

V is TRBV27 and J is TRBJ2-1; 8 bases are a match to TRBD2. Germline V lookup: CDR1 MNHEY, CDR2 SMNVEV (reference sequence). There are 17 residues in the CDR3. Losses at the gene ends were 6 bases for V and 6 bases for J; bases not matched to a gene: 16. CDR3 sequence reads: CASSRKPTSADSNEQFF. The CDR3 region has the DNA TGTGCCAGCAGCCGAAAGCCGACTAGCGCGGATAGCAATGAGCAGTTCTTC.

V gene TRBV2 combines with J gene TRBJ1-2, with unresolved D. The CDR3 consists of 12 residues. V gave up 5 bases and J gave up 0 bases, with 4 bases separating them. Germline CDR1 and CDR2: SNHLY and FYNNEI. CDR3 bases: TGTGCCAGCAGTAAGCCTAACTATGGCTACACCTTC. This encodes CASSKPNYGYTF.